This T cell receptor (beta chain) was profiled in a study of read filtering for tumor transcriptome and immune sequencing. Study-level information: Revised staging placed 8 patients in R-ISS I, some 17 in II, 7 in III. Study-level points and caveats: Without single-read clonotypes, shared clonotype proportions correlated more between IR-seq and RNA-seq. Approximately 77% of IR-seq clonotypes had a single read, yet these held approximately 4% of reads.

The CDR3 covers 15 residues. Trimming cost V 2 bases and J 2 bases; bases outside gene matches: 1. Germline CDR1 and CDR2: SGHNT and YYREEE (reference sequence). Bone marrow was sampled from every patient at the time of active disease. This clonotype was recorded a few times. The antigen is not known. Molecular barcoded adaptors covering alpha/delta and beta/gamma chains were used on 400 ng RNA. Each CDR3 protein gets one entry after TCRdb re-called the reads with MiXCR. Of some 48,000 distinct CDR3 sequences listed, 15% to 20% were seen once; the top ten hold approximately 15%. This TCR was recovered from a donor at least 40 years old with multiple myeloma. The sample was a population of CD138-negative cells sorted from bone marrow. V usage is TRBV5-4 and J usage is TRBJ2-7; 13 positions agree with TRBD2. The CDR3: CASSLGLAGAYEQYF. The CDR3 coding sequence is TGTGCCAGCAGCTTAGGACTAGCGGGAGCCTACGAGCAGTACTTC.